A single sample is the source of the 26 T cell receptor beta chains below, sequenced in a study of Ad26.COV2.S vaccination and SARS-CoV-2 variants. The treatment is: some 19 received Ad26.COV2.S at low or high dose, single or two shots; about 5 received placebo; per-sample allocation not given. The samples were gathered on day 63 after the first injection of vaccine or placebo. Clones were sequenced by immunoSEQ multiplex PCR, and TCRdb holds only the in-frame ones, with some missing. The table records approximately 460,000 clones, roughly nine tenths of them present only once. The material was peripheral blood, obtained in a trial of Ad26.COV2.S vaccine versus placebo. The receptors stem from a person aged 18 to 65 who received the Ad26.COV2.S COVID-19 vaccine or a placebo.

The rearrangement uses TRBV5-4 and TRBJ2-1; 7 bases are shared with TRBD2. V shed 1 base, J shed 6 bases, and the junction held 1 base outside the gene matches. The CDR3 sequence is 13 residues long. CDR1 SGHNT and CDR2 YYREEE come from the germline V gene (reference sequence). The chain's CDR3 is CASSLPGGNEQFF. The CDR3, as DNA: TGTGCCAGCAGCTTGCCGGGGGGCAATGAGCAGTTCTTC.

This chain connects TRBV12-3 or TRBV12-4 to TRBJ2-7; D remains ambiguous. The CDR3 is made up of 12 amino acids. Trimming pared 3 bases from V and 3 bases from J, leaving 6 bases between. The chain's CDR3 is CASSFSLYEQYF. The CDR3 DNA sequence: TGTGCCAGCAGTTTTTCCCTCTACGAGCAGTACTTC.

The DNA for the CDR3 is TGCAGCGTTGAAAAAGGGACAAGTGCCTCCTACGAGCAGTACTTC. Translated: CSVEKGTSASYEQYF. The genes are TRBV29-1 and TRBJ2-7; possible D gene TRBD1, 6 bases. Trimming removed 2 bases at V and 0 bases at J, with 14 bases between. The CDR3 covers 15 residues. CDR1 SQVTM and CDR2 ANQGSEA come from the germline V gene.

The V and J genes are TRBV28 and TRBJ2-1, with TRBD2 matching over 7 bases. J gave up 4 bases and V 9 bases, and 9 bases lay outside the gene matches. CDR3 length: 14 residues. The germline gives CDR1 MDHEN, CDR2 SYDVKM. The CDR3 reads CASLTSAGYNEQFF. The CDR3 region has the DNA TGTGCCAGTTTAACTAGCGCTGGTTACAATGAGCAGTTCTTC. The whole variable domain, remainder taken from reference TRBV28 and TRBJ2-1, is DVKVTQSSRYLVKRTGEKVFLECVQDMDHENMFWYRQDPGLGLRLIYFSYDVKMKEKGDIPEGYSVSREKKERFSLILESASTNQTSMYLCASLTSAGYNEQFFGPGTRLTVL.

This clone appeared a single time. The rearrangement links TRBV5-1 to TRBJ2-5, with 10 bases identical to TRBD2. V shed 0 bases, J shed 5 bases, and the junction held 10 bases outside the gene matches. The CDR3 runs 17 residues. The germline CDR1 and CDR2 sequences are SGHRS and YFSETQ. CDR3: CASSLGLAGVFGETQYF. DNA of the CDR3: TGCGCCAGCAGCTTGGGGCTAGCGGGAGTTTTTGGGGAGACCCAGTACTTC.

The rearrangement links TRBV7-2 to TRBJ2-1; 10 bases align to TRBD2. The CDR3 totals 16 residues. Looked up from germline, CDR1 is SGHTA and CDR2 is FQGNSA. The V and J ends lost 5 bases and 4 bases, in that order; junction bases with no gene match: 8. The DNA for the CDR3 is TGTGCCAGCAGCGCAGGGGGTAGCGGGGGGTACAATGAGCAGTTCTTC. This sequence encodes CASSAGGSGGYNEQFF. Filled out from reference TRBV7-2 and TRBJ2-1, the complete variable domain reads GAGVSQSPSNKVTEKGKDVELRCDPISGHTALYWYRQSLGQGLEFLIYFQGNSAPDKSGLPSDRFSAERTGGSVSTLTIQRTQQEDSAVYLCASSAGGSGGYNEQFFGPGTRLTVL.

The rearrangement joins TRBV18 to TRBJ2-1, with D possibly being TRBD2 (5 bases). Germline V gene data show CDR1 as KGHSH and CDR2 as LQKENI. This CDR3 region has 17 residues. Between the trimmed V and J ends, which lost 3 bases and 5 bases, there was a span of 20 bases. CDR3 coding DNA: TGTGCCAGCTCACCGGTTCAGCGGACTGCCGGCAACAATGAGCAGTTCTTC. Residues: CASSPVQRTAGNNEQFF.

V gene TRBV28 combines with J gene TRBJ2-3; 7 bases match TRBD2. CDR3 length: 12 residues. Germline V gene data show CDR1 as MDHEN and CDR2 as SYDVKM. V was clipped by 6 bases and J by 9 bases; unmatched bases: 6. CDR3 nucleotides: TGTGCCAGCAGCTCGACCGGGAGGACGCAGTATTTT. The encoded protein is CASSSTGRTQYF.

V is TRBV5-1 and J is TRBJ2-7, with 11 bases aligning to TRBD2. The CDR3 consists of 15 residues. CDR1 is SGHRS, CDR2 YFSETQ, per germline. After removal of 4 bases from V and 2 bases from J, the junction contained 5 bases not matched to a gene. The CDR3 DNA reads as TGCGCCAGCAGCCCCTTAGCGGGAGGGCCCTACGAGCAGTACTTC. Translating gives CASSPLAGGPYEQYF.

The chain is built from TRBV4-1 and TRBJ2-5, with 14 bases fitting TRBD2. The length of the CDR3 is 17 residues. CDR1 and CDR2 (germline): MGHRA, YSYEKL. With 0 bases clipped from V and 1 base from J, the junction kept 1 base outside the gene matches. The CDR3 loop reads CASSQDGTSGSQETQYF. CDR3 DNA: TGCGCCAGCAGCCAAGATGGGACTAGCGGGAGCCAAGAGACCCAGTACTTC.

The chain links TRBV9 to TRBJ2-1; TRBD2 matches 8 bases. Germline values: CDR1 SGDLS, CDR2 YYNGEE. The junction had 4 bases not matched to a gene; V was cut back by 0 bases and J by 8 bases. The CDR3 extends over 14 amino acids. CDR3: CASSVGLAKHEQFF. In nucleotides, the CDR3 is TGTGCCAGCAGCGTAGGACTAGCGAAGCATGAGCAGTTCTTC.

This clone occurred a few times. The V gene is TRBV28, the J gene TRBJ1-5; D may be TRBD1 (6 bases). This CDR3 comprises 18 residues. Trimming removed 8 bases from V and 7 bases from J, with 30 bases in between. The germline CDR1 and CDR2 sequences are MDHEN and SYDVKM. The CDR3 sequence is CASAVFTGFRGGRQPQHF. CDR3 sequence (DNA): TGTGCCAGCGCGGTTTTCACGGGATTCAGGGGAGGTCGCCAGCCCCAGCATTTT.

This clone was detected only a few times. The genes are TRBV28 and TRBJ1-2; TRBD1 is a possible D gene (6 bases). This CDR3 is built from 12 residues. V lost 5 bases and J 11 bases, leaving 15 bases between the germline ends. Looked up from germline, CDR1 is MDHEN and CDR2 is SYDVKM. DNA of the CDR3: TGTGCCAGCAGTATCCCCGGACAGCTATACACCTTC. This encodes CASSIPGQLYTF.

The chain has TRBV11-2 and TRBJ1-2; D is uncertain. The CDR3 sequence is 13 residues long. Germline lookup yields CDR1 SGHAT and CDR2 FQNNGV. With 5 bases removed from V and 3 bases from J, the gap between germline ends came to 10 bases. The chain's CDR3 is CASSHGRDYGYTF. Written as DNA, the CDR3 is TGTGCCAGCAGCCACGGGCGCGACTATGGCTACACCTTC.

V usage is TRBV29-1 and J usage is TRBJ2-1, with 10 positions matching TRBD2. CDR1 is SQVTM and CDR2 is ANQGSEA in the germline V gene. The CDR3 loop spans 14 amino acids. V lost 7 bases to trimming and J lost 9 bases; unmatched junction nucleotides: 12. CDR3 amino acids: CSAAPSGSLSEQFF. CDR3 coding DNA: TGCAGCGCAGCCCCTAGCGGGAGTTTGAGTGAGCAGTTCTTC.

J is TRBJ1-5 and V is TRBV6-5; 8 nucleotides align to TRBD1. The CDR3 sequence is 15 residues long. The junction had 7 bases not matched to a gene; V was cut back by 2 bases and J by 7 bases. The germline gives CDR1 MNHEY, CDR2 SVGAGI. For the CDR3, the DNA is TGTGCCAGCAGTTACGCAGCAGGGGGCTCGCAGCCCCAGCATTTT. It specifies CASSYAAGGSQPQHF.

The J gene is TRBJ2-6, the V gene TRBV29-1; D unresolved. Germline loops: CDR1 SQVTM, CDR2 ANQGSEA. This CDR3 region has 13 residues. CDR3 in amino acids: CSVAVSGANVLTF. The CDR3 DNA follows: TGCAGTGTCGCCGTCTCTGGGGCCAACGTCCTGACTTTC. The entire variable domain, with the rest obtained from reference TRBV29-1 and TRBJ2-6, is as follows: SAVISQKPSRDICQRGTSLTIQCQVDSQVTMMFWYRQQPGQSLTLIATANQGSEATYESGFVIDKFPISRPNLTFSTLTVSNMSPEDSSIYLCSVAVSGANVLTFGAGSRLTVL.

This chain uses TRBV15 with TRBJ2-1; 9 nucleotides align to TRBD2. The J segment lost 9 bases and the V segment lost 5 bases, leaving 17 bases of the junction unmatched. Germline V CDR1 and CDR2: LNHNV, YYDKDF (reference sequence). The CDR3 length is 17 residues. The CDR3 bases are TGTGCCACCAGCGTACCTTCGCGGGGGGGCAGCGGAATTGAGCAGTTCTTC. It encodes CATSVPSRGGSGIEQFF.

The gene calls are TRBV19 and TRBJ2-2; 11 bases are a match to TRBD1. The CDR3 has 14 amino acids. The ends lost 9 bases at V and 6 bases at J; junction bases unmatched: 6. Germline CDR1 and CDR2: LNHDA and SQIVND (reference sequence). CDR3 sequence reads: CASRDRGFSGELFF. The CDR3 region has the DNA TGTGCCAGCCGGGACAGGGGGTTTTCCGGGGAGCTGTTTTTT.

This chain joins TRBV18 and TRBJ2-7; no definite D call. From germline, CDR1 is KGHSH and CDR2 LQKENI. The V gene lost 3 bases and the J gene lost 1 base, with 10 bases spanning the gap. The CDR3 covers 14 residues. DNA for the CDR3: TGTGCCAGCTCACCGCAGACATCTTCCTACGAGCAGTACTTC. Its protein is CASSPQTSSYEQYF.

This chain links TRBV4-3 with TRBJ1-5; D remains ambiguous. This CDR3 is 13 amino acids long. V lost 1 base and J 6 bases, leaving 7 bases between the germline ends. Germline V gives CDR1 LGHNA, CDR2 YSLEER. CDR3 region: CASSQGRGQPQHF. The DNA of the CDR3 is TGCGCCAGCAGCCAAGGGCGGGGTCAGCCCCAGCATTTT.

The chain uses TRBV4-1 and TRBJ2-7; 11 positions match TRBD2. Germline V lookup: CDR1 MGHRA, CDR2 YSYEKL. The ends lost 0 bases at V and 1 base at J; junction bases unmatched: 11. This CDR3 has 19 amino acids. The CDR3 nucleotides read TGCGCCAGCAGCCAAGAACCGGCTAGCGGGAGGCCGGGTTCCTACGAGCAGTACTTC. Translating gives CASSQEPASGRPGSYEQYF.

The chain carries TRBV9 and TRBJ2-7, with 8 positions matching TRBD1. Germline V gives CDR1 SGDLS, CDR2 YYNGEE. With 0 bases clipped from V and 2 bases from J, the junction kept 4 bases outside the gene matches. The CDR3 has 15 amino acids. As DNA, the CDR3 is TGTGCCAGCAGCGTAGGAACAGGGGGGACCTACGAGCAGTACTTC. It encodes CASSVGTGGTYEQYF.

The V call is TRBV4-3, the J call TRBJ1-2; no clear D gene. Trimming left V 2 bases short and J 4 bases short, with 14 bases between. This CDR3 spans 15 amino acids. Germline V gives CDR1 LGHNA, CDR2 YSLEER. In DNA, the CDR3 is TGCGCCAGCAGCCAAAGGGCACTACAGAGCTATGGCTACACCTTC. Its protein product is CASSQRALQSYGYTF.

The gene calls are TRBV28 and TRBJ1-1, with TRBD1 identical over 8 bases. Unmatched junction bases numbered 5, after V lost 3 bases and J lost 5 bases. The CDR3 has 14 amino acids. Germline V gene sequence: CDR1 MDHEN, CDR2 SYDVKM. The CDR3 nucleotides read TGTGCCAGCAGTTTGGAGCAGGGGGCAACTGAAGCTTTCTTT. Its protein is CASSLEQGATEAFF. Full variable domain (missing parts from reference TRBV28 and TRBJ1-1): DVKVTQSSRYLVKRTGEKVFLECVQDMDHENMFWYRQDPGLGLRLIYFSYDVKMKEKGDIPEGYSVSREKKERFSLILESASTNQTSMYLCASSLEQGATEAFFGQGTRLTVV.

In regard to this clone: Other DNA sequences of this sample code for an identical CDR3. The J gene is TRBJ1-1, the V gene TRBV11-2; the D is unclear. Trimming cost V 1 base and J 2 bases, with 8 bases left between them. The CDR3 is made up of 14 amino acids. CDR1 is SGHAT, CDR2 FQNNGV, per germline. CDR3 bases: TGTGCCAGCAGCTTAGGGGGTCCAAACACTGAAGCTTTCTTT. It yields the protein CASSLGGPNTEAFF. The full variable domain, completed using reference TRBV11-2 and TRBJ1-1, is EAGVAQSPRYKIIEKRQSVAFWCNPISGHATLYWYQQILGQGPKLLIQFQNNGVVDDSQLPKDRFSAERLKGVDSTLKIQPAKLEDSAVYLCASSLGGPNTEAFFGQGTRLTVV.